This TCR beta chain was recovered during a study of early T cells in non-severe SARS-CoV-2 infection. Study-level information: The chains were unpaired, and the sequenced material was bulk RNA from unsorted whole blood.

The sample holds many counts of this clonotype. Its antigen is not identified. Individual cDNA molecules were tagged with unique molecular identifiers. MiXCR, run by TCRdb on the 5' RACE reads, gives a single entry per CDR3 protein. This table has tens of thousands of distinct CDR3 sequences, around 8.6% appearing once. Study outcomes and limitations: In VDJdb matching, anti-spike CD8 responses were favored while private and CD4 specificities went missing.

From germline, CDR1 is SGHVS and CDR2 FQNEAQ. This CDR3 spans 15 amino acids. With 1 base clipped from V and 6 bases from J, the junction kept 7 bases outside the gene matches. This sequence originates from an adult who was a healthcare worker with PCR-confirmed SARS-CoV-2 infection or an uninfected control (not recorded which). This specimen was whole blood, taken at baseline. J is TRBJ2-5 and V is TRBV7-8, with 8 bases matching TRBD1. DNA for the CDR3: TGTGCCAGCAGCTTAGGGACAGGGTTAAGGAAGACCCAGTACTTC. It encodes CASSLGTGLRKTQYF. Combining the CDR3 with reference TRBV7-8 and TRBJ2-5 gives the whole variable domain GAGVSQSPRYKVAKRGQDVALRCDPISGHVSLFWYQQALGQGPEFLTYFQNEAQLDKSGLPSDRFFAERPEGSVSTLKIQRTQQEDSAVYLCASSLGTGLRKTQYFGPGTRLLVL.